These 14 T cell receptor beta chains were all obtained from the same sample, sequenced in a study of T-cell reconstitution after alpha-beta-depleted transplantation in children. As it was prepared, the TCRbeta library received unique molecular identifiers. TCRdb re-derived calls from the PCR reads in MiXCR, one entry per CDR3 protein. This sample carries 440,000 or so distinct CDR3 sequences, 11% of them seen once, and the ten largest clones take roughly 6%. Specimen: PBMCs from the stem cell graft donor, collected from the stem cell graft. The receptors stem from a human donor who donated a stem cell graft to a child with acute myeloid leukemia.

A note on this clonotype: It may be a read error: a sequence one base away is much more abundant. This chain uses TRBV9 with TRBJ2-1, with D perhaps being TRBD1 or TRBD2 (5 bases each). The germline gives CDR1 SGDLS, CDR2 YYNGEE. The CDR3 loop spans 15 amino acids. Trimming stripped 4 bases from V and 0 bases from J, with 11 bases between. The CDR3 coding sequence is TGTGCCAGCAGCCGATGGGGGAGCTCCTACAATGAGCAGTTCTTC. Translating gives CASSRWGSSYNEQFF.

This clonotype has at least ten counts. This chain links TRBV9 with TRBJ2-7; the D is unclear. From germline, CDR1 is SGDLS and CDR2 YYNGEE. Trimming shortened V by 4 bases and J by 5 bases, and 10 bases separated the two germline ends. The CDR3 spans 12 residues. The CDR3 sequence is CASSPYGNEQYF. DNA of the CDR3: TGTGCCAGCAGCCCCTATGGAAACGAGCAGTACTTC. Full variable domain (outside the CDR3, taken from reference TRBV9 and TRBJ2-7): DSGVTQTPKHLITATGQRVTLRCSPRSGDLSVYWYQQSLDQGLQFLIQYYNGEERAKGNILERFSAQQFPDLHSELNLSSLELGDSALYFCASSPYGNEQYFGPGTRLTVT.

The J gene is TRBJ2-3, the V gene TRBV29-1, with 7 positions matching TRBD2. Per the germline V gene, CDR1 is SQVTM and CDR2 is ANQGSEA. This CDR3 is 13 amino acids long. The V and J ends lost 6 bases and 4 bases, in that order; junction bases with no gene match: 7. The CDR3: CSVERGSPDTQYF. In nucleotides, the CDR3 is TGCAGCGTCGAGCGGGGTTCGCCAGATACGCAGTATTTT.

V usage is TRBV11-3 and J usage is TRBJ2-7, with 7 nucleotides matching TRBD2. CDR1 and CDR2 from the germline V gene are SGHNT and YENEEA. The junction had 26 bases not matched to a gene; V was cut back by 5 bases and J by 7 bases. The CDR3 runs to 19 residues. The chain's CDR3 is CASSQHWGRRKAGTREQYF. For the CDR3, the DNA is TGTGCCAGCAGCCAACATTGGGGAAGGCGGAAAGCGGGAACTCGAGAGCAGTACTTC.

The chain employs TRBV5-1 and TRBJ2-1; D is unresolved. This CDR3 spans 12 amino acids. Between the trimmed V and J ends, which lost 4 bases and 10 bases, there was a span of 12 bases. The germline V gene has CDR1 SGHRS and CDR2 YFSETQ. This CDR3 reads CASSQEIGEQFF. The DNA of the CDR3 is TGCGCCAGCAGCCAAGAGATAGGGGAGCAGTTCTTC.

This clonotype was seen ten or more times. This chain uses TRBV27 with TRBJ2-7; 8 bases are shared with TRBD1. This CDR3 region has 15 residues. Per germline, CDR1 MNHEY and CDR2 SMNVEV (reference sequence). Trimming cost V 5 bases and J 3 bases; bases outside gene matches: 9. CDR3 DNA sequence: TGTGCCAGCAGTGTGCGGACAGGGATAGGCTACGAGCAGTACTTC. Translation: CASSVRTGIGYEQYF.

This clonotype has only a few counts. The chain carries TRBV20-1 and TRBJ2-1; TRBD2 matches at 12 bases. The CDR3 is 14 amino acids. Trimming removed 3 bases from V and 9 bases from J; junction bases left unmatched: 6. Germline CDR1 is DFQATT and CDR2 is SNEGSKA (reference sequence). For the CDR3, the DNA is TGCAGTGCTAGTAGACTAGCGGGAGCTGCTGAGCAGTTCTTC. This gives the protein CSASRLAGAAEQFF.

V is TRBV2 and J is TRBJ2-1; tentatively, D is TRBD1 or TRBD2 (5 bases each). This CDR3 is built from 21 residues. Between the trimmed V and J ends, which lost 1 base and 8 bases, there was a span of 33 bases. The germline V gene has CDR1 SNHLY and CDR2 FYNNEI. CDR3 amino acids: CASSEGSVGTLGFSGFDEQFF. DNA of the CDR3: TGTGCCAGCAGTGAAGGTTCAGTCGGGACCCTGGGATTCTCAGGGTTCGATGAGCAGTTCTTC.

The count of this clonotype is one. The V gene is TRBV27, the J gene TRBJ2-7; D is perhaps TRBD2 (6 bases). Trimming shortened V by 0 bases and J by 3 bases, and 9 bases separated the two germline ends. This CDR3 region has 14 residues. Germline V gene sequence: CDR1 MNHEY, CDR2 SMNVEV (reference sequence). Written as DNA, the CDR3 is TGTGCCAGCAGTTTATCGGACGGGGGCTACGAGCAGTACTTC. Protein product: CASSLSDGGYEQYF.

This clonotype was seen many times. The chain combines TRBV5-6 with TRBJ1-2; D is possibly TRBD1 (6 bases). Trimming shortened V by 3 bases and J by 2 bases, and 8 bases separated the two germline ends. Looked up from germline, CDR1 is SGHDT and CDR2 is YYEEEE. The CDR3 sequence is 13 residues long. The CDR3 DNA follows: TGTGCCAGCAGCTCTAGGGGGAACTATGGCTACACCTTC. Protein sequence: CASSSRGNYGYTF. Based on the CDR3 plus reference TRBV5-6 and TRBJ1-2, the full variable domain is DAGVTQSPTHLIKTRGQQVTLRCSPKSGHDTVSWYQQALGQGPQFIFQYYEEEERQRGNFPDRFSGHQFPNYSSELNVNALLLGDSALYLCASSSRGNYGYTFGSGTRLTVV.

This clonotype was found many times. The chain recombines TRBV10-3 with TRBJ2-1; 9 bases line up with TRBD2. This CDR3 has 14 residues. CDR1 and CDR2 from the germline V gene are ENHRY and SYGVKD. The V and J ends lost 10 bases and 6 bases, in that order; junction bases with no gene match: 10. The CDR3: CATSVAGGGNEQFF. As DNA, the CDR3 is TGTGCCACCTCCGTCGCGGGAGGGGGCAATGAGCAGTTCTTC.

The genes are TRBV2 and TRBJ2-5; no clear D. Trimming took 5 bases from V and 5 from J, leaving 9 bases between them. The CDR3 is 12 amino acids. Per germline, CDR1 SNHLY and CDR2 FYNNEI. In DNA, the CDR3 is TGTGCCAGCAGTCAGATGGGGGAGACCCAGTACTTC. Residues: CASSQMGETQYF.

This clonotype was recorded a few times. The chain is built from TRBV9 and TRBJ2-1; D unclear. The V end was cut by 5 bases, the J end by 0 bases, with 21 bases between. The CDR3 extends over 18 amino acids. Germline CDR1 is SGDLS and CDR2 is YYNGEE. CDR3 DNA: TGTGCCAGCAGTCATAATCCCCCACATCCAAGCTCCTACAATGAGCAGTTCTTC. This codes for CASSHNPPHPSSYNEQFF.

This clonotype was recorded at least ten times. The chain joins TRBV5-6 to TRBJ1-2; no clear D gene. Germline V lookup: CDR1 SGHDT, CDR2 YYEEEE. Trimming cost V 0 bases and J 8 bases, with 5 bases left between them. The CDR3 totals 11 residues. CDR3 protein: CASSLGVGYTF. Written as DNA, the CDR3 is TGTGCCAGCAGCTTGGGGGTAGGCTACACCTTC.